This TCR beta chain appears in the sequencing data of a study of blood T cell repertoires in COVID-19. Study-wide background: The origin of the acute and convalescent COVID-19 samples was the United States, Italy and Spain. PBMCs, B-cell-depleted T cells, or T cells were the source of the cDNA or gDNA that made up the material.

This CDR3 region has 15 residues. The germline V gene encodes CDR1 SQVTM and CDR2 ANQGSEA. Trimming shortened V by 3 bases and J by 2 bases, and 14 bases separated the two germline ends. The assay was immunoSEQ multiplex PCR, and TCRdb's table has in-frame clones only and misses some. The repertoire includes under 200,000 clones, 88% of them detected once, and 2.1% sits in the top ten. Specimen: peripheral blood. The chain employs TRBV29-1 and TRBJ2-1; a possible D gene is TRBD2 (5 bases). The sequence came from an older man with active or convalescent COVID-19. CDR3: CSVEFSGETYNEQFF. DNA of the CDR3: TGCAGCGTTGAGTTCAGCGGCGAAACCTACAATGAGCAGTTCTTC.